These 9 T cell receptor beta chains were all obtained from the same sample, sequenced in a study of molecular identifiers for immune sequencing clone quantification. TCRdb ran MiXCR on the PCR reads and lists one entry per CDR3 protein. The sample lists 600,000 to 650,000 distinct CDR3 sequences, approximately 20% seen once, with roughly 0.85% in the top ten. Sequencing input: naive CD8+ T cells from blood, with Jurkat cell RNA spiked in. Subset denoted: FACS-sorted CD8+CD4-CCR7+CD45RA+ naive T cells. Receptors originate from a human donor in good health. Some libraries in this study had Jurkat cell RNA spiked in.

Remarks on this clonotype: One base away lies a much larger clone, so this may be a sequencing read error. The rearrangement joins TRBV20-1 to TRBJ2-7; tentatively, D is TRBD2 (6 bases). CDR3 length: 15 amino acids. Germline V gene data show CDR1 as DFQATT and CDR2 as SNEGSKA (reference sequence). Trimming pared 1 base from V and 2 bases from J, leaving 15 bases between. This CDR3 is CSARGTGGVPYEQYF. CDR3 bases: TGCAGTGCTAGAGGAACCGGGGGAGTACCCTACGAGCAGTACTTC.

This chain uses TRBV3-1 with TRBJ2-5; 7 bases map to TRBD2. The CDR3 covers 19 residues. Per germline, CDR1 LGHDT and CDR2 YNNKEL (reference sequence). V trimming: 2 bases; J trimming: 5 bases; junction bases outside the gene matches: 20. This chain's CDR3 is CASSQTPGRDLRETETQYF. CDR3 nucleotides: TGTGCCAGCAGCCAAACGCCAGGACGGGACTTGCGGGAGACCGAGACCCAGTACTTC.

In its sample, this clonotype was seen many times. This chain links TRBV14 with TRBJ2-7, with unresolved D. The CDR3 sequence is 14 residues long. V dropped 2 bases and J dropped 2 bases, with 10 bases sitting between them. Germline lookup yields CDR1 SGHDN and CDR2 FVKESK. The CDR3 bases are TGTGCCAGCAGCCAACGGGCACCAACCTACGAGCAGTACTTC. Translation: CASSQRAPTYEQYF.

This clonotype was picked up a small number of times. This chain joins TRBV19 and TRBJ2-7; no definite D call. The germline V and J ends were trimmed by 4 bases and 4 bases, with 11 bases remaining between them. CDR3 length equals 13 residues. The V gene's germline CDR1 is LNHDA and CDR2 SQIVND (reference sequence). The CDR3 protein is CASSTPNGYEQYF. The DNA for the CDR3 is TGTGCCAGTAGTACCCCGAATGGTTACGAGCAGTACTTC. The whole variable domain, remainder taken from reference TRBV19 and TRBJ2-7, is DGGITQSPKYLFRKEGQNVTLSCEQNLNHDAMYWYRQDPGQGLRLIYYSQIVNDFQKGDIAEGYSVSREKKESFPLTVTSAQKNPTAFYLCASSTPNGYEQYFGPGTRLTVT.

A few counts support this clonotype. The V gene is TRBV7-2, the J gene TRBJ2-5; the match to TRBD2 covers 13 bases. Germline CDR1 SGHTA, CDR2 FQGNSA. V gave up 0 bases and J gave up 5 bases; unmatched junction bases: 9. The CDR3 consists of 18 residues. The CDR3 region has the DNA TGTGCCAGCAGCTTAGCTCACGGACTAGCGGGAGAGTTGGAGACCCAGTACTTC. Translated: CASSLAHGLAGELETQYF.

Regarding this clonotype: With a much larger clone just one base away, this may be a read error. The CDR3 end shows no conserved phenylalanine or tryptophan, and so a read error is likely. The J gene is TRBJ2-7, the V gene TRBV28; D might be TRBD1 (6 bases). Trimming shortened V by 5 bases and J by 6 bases, and 17 bases separated the two germline ends. Germline loops: CDR1 MDHEN, CDR2 SYDVKM. This CDR3 comprises 14 residues. The CDR3 sequence: CASSRKDSFGEQYS. Here the CDR3 DNA reads TGTGCCAGCAGTCGAAAGGACAGCTTTGGCGAGCAGTACTCC.

This clonotype was recorded at least ten times. The chain uses TRBV29-1 and TRBJ2-1; 9 bases are shared with TRBD2. The CDR3 length is 14 residues. The ends lost 6 bases at V and 5 bases at J; junction bases unmatched: 8. Germline loops: CDR1 SQVTM, CDR2 ANQGSEA. The CDR3: CSVVSGRVDNEQFF. Here the CDR3 DNA reads TGCAGCGTGGTTAGCGGGAGAGTAGACAATGAGCAGTTCTTC.

Comment on this clonotype: A read error may be the cause here, since a much bigger clone is one base away. This chain uses TRBV7-9 with TRBJ2-3; D remains ambiguous. CDR3 length equals 15 residues. V was cut by 5 bases and J by 4 bases, with 16 bases left in between. The V gene's germline CDR1 is SEHNR and CDR2 FQNEAQ (reference sequence). For the CDR3, the DNA is TGTGCCAGCAGCCCCCCCCCCACGGTGGCAGATACGCAGTATTTT. It yields the protein CASSPPPTVADTQYF.

This clonotype was seen only a few times. The chain has TRBV6-6 and TRBJ2-5; 10 positions match TRBD2. Germline lookup yields CDR1 MNHNY and CDR2 SVGAGI (reference sequence). This CDR3 contains 18 residues. V lost 6 bases and J lost 2; bases outside the gene matches: 15. The CDR3 DNA reads TGTGCCAGCAGGAGCGGGAGGGCCGAAGAGCGACTACAAGAGACCCAGTACTTC. This codes for CASRSGRAEERLQETQYF.